These T cell receptor beta chains were read from a single sample in a study of tumor-infiltrating lymphocytes in primary liver carcinoma. TCRdb passed the multiplex PCR reads through MiXCR, listing each CDR3 protein once. The sample has 95,000 to 150,000 distinct CDR3 sequences; about two thirds are singletons. The source material was tumor-adjacent normal liver tissue. The receptors were sampled from a woman aged 55 to 70 with primary liver carcinoma and hepatitis B virus infection. The CDR3 runs from the conserved cysteine through the conserved F or W. D genes are given only for firm matches. Part of the rows lack a size; the others show once, few, many or a class for expanded clones.

V,size,J,D,DNA,CDR3
TRBV29-1,NA,TRBJ2-1,NA,TGCGGCGTCAGAGTTGATGAGCAGCTCTTC,CGVRVDEQLF
TRBV10-3,NA,TRBJ2-3,NA,TGTGCCACCCTGGGGCTCACAGATACGCGGTATTTT,CATLGLTDTRYF
TRBV6-1,many,TRBJ2-7,TRBD2,TGTGCCAGCAGTGAAGCGTTGGCGGGAGTGGAACAGTACTTC,CASSEALAGVEQYF
TRBV5-1,many,TRBJ2-3,NA,TGCGCCAGCAGCCCACCTGGACGGACCCGCACAGATACGCAGTATTTT,CASSPPGRTRTDTQYF
TRBV6-1,once,TRBJ1-5,NA,TGTGCCAGCAGTCAAGACAGCGCTCAGTCCCAGCATTTT,CASSQDSAQSQHF
TRBV6-5,once,TRBJ2-7,NA,TGTGCCAGCAGTACCATTCCCACCTCCTACGAGCGGTACTTC,CASSTIPTSYERYF
TRBV6-5,NA,TRBJ2-7,NA,TGTGCCAGCAGTCTGGACACCGACTACGAGCAGTACTTC,CASSLDTDYEQYF
TRBV11-2,NA,TRBJ1-5,NA,TGTGTCAGCAGCCATGGTAGCGGAAGTTTGTCAGATACGCAGCATTTT,CVSSHGSGSLSDTQHF
TRBV12-3/TRBV12-4,NA,TRBJ2-5,TRBD1,TGTGCCAGCGGTATCCGACAGGGCTTCCAAGAGACCCAGTACTTC,CASGIRQGFQETQYF
TRBV29-1,NA,TRBJ2-3,NA,TGCAGCGTTAATGGGTTAGGCACAGATACCCAGTATTTT,CSVNGLGTDTQYF